The 11 T cell receptor beta chains given below trace back to one sample, sequenced in a study of OX40 agonist ivuxolimab in advanced cancers. Only in-frame clones appear in the TCRdb table, and some are missing; sequencing was by immunoSEQ multiplex PCR. Seen here are just under 100,000 clones, 94% observed once, and the top ten hold around 0.17%. Sequenced here: CD4+ or CD8+ T cells sorted from blood, sampled in a trial of the OX40 agonist ivuxolimab. Receptors were obtained from an adult with an advanced solid tumor such as melanoma, head and neck, liver or kidney cancer.

V usage is TRBV6-5 and J usage is TRBJ1-1; D ambiguous. The CDR3 contains 11 residues. CDR1 is MNHEY, CDR2 SVGAGI, per germline. The V end was cut by 0 bases, the J end by 11 bases, with 7 bases between. The CDR3 sequence is CASSYSGFAFF. In DNA, the CDR3 is TGTGCCAGCAGTTACTCAGGGTTTGCTTTCTTT.

CDR3 DNA: TGTGCCAGCAGCCCCTCGGACAGGGGATACGGCTACACCTTC. Protein: CASSPSDRGYGYTF. The rearrangement joins TRBV6-5 to TRBJ1-2, with 9 bases identical to TRBD1. Germline loops: CDR1 MNHEY, CDR2 SVGAGI. CDR3 length: 14 amino acids. V lost 6 bases, J lost 8 bases, and 10 bases stayed unmatched.

The chain links TRBV2 to TRBJ1-2; a possible D gene is TRBD1 (6 bases). Trimming removed 6 bases at V and 12 bases at J, with 20 bases between. Germline V gives CDR1 SNHLY, CDR2 FYNNEI. The CDR3 is 13 residues long. DNA of the CDR3: TGTGCCAGCAGGGTATCCGGGGGGCTTCGAGACACCTTC. Translating gives CASRVSGGLRDTF.

J is TRBJ1-5 and V is TRBV28; 12 positions match TRBD1. The length of the CDR3 is 16 residues. Germline V gene lookup returns CDR1 MDHEN and CDR2 SYDVKM. V lost 5 bases to trimming and J lost 6 bases; unmatched junction nucleotides: 8. This CDR3 is CASSLRGTGGVQPQHF. The CDR3 nucleotides read TGTGCCAGCAGTCTGAGGGGGACAGGGGGCGTTCAGCCCCAGCATTTT. The full variable domain, rest sourced from reference TRBV28 and TRBJ1-5, is DVKVTQSSRYLVKRTGEKVFLECVQDMDHENMFWYRQDPGLGLRLIYFSYDVKMKEKGDIPEGYSVSREKKERFSLILESASTNQTSMYLCASSLRGTGGVQPQHFGDGTRLSIL.

The chain couples TRBV5-6 to TRBJ2-7; 9 bases line up with TRBD1. Per germline, CDR1 SGHDT and CDR2 YYEEEE. CDR3 length: 16 residues. The V segment lost 4 bases and the J segment 0 bases; nucleotides outside the gene matches: 8. CDR3: CASSHRDRVSSYEQYF. The CDR3, as DNA: TGTGCCAGCAGCCACCGGGACAGGGTGAGCTCCTACGAGCAGTACTTC.

The chain is built from TRBV7-2 and TRBJ2-7; D possibly corresponds to TRBD1 (6 bases). V gave up 7 bases and J gave up 2 bases, with 12 bases separating them. The CDR3 is made up of 13 amino acids. Germline V gene data show CDR1 as SGHTA and CDR2 as FQGNSA. The CDR3 DNA is TGTGCCAGCACCCATACAGGGACCTACGAGCAGTACTTC. As protein: CASTHTGTYEQYF.

The chain couples TRBV19 to TRBJ2-3; tentative D call: TRBD2 (6 bases). This CDR3 comprises 15 residues. Germline assignment: CDR1 LNHDA and CDR2 SQIVND (reference sequence). The V and J ends lost 10 bases and 1 base respectively, with 18 bases between them. The CDR3 DNA is TGTGCCACCCGACTAGGCGGTTACCGCACAGATACGCAGTATTTT. Protein sequence: CATRLGGYRTDTQYF.

The chain recombines TRBV5-1 with TRBJ2-7, with D possibly being TRBD2 (6 bases). This CDR3 spans 14 amino acids. In germline, CDR1 is SGHRS, CDR2 YFSETQ. V lost 5 bases and J lost 3, with 15 bases in between. The DNA for the CDR3 is TGCGCCAGCAGGCCCGGGACTCAACACTACGAGCAGTACTTC. Translation: CASRPGTQHYEQYF. Together with reference TRBV5-1 and TRBJ2-7, the CDR3 gives the full variable domain: KAGVTQTPRYLIKTRGQQVTLSCSPISGHRSVSWYQQTPGQGLQFLFEYFSETQRNKGNFPGRFSGRQFSNSRSEMNVSTLELGDSALYLCASRPGTQHYEQYFGPGTRLTVT.

This sequence joins TRBV5-4 and TRBJ1-1; TRBD1 is a possible D gene (6 bases). V was trimmed by 4 bases and J by 1 base, leaving 23 bases between them. The CDR3 extends over 18 amino acids. Germline V CDR1 and CDR2: SGHNT, YYREEE (reference sequence). CDR3 coding DNA: TGTGCCAGCAGCCACGGAGGGGGGGGGCGAAACGGGAACACTGAAGCTTTCTTT. This sequence encodes CASSHGGGGRNGNTEAFF. The complete variable domain, with remaining parts taken from reference TRBV5-4 and TRBJ1-1, reads ETGVTQSPTHLIKTRGQQVTLRCSSQSGHNTVSWYQQALGQGPQFIFQYYREEENGRGNFPPRFSGLQFPNYSSELNVNALELDDSALYLCASSHGGGGRNGNTEAFFGQGTRLTVV.

V is TRBV18 and J is TRBJ1-4; TRBD1 matches 8 bases. Germline values: CDR1 KGHSH, CDR2 LQKENI. The ends lost 2 bases at V and 5 bases at J; junction bases unmatched: 10. The CDR3 is 17 residues long. The CDR3 loop reads CASSPGTGPAPNEKLFF. As DNA, the CDR3 is TGTGCCAGCTCACCAGGGACAGGACCCGCACCAAATGAAAAACTGTTTTTT.

The chain employs TRBV6-4 and TRBJ2-2, with 7 bases lining up with TRBD2. The V segment lost 6 bases and the J segment 5 bases; nucleotides outside the gene matches: 6. Germline CDR1 reads MRHNA; CDR2 reads SNTAGT. The CDR3 length is 14 residues. CDR3 nucleotide sequence: TGTGCCAGCAGGCGGGAGAGTGTTACCGGGGAGCTGTTTTTT. This translates into CASRRESVTGELFF.